The 26 T cell receptor beta chains below were found in one sample sequenced in a study of Graves' ophthalmopathy and Graves' hyperthyroidism. For repertoire sequencing, the TCR beta CDR3 regions were amplified from RNA transcripts. HTBI-primed first-round RT-PCR preceded second-round multiplex PCR. Each CDR3 protein is one row after TCRdb ran MiXCR on the multiplex PCR reads. Of 200,000 to 250,000 distinct CDR3 sequences listed, roughly 21% were seen once; the top ten hold around 40%. Material: peripheral blood. The source is a woman in her 50s with Graves' ophthalmopathy.

In its sample, this clonotype was seen many times. The genes are TRBV27 and TRBJ2-7; a possible D gene is TRBD1 (6 bases). V lost 5 bases and J lost 1, with 15 bases in between. The CDR3 is 15 residues long. Looked up from germline, CDR1 is MNHEY and CDR2 is SMNVEV (reference sequence). CDR3 amino acids: CASSKQGIVSYEQYF. CDR3 nucleotide sequence: TGTGCCAGCAGTAAACAGGGAATAGTATCCTACGAGCAGTACTTC.

There are many counts of this clonotype. This chain joins TRBV7-3 and TRBJ2-2; D is possibly TRBD2 (6 bases). Germline lookup yields CDR1 SGHTA and CDR2 FQGTGA. Trimming shortened V by 4 bases and J by 5 bases, and 20 bases separated the two germline ends. This CDR3 contains 17 residues. CDR3 sequence reads: CASSSFGGGAYTGELFF. CDR3 coding DNA: TGTGCCAGCAGCTCGTTTGGCGGAGGGGCATATACCGGGGAGCTGTTTTTT. The complete variable domain, with remaining parts taken from reference TRBV7-3 and TRBJ2-2, reads GAGVSQTPSNKVTEKGKYVELRCDPISGHTALYWYRQSLGQGPEFLIYFQGTGAADDSGLPNDRFFAVRPEGSVSTLKIQRTERGDSAVYLCASSSFGGGAYTGELFFGEGSRLTVL.

This clonotype was counted a few times. This chain links TRBV30 with TRBJ2-2; no clear D gene. V lost 0 bases and J 0 bases, leaving 5 bases between the germline ends. The CDR3 has 14 amino acids. Germline V gene data show CDR1 as GTSNPN and CDR2 as SVGIG (reference sequence). The DNA for the CDR3 is TGTGCCTGGAGTGTCGGGTCGAACACCGGGGAGCTGTTTTTT. Its translation is CAWSVGSNTGELFF.

This clonotype was seen ten or more times. V is TRBV19 and J is TRBJ1-1, with D possibly being TRBD1 (5 bases). Germline CDR1 LNHDA, CDR2 SQIVND (reference sequence). Trimming took 4 bases from V and 1 from J, leaving 10 bases between them. This CDR3 is built from 14 residues. The CDR3 sequence is CASSNEGKNTEAFF. DNA of the CDR3: TGTGCCAGTAGTAATGAGGGGAAGAACACTGAAGCTTTCTTT.

This clonotype was seen many times. J is TRBJ1-3 and V is TRBV19; D is unclear. The CDR3 contains 15 residues. The V and J ends lost 3 bases and 0 bases respectively, with 9 bases between them. Germline values: CDR1 LNHDA, CDR2 SQIVND (reference sequence). CDR3 nucleotides: TGTGCCAGTAGTATGACGTTTCGCTCTGGAAACACCATATATTTT. Translating gives CASSMTFRSGNTIYF.

This clonotype was seen many times. The chain couples TRBV6-1 to TRBJ2-7; D might be TRBD2 (5 bases). The CDR3 runs to 14 residues. Germline V gene sequence: CDR1 MNHNS, CDR2 SASEGT. V was pared by 8 bases and J by 6 bases, with 20 bases between. CDR3 DNA sequence: TGTGCCAGCGGGCTCGGGGTGGGGTTGAGCGAGCAGTACTTC. Translated: CASGLGVGLSEQYF.

This clonotype turned up a few times. V usage is TRBV2 and J usage is TRBJ2-3; perhaps D is TRBD1 or TRBD2 (6 bases each). The germline gives CDR1 SNHLY, CDR2 FYNNEI. The CDR3 is made up of 18 amino acids. V lost 2 bases to trimming and J lost 5 bases, with 23 bases between them. The CDR3 region has the DNA TGTGCCAGCAGTGAAAGGGGGGCGCCGGGAGTTTCACAAGATACGCAGTATTTT. Its protein product is CASSERGAPGVSQDTQYF.

This chain links TRBV6-2 or TRBV6-3 with TRBJ1-2, with a tentative D call TRBD1 (5 bases). CDR3 length equals 15 residues. V shed 2 bases and J shed 0 bases, with 10 bases lying between them. Germline CDR1 MNHEY, CDR2 SVGEGT. The DNA of the CDR3 is TGTGCCAGCAGTTACCGGGGGACTTCTAACTATGGCTACACCTTC. This translates into CASSYRGTSNYGYTF.

This clonotype was recorded at least ten times. The chain employs TRBV28 and TRBJ2-5; 12 bases match TRBD1. Per germline, CDR1 MDHEN and CDR2 SYDVKM. The CDR3 is 14 residues long. The V and J ends lost 6 bases and 6 bases, in that order; junction bases with no gene match: 5. CDR3: CASRTGQGAKTQYF. In DNA form, the CDR3 reads TGTGCCAGCAGGACGGGACAGGGGGCCAAGACCCAGTACTTC.

This chain connects TRBV6-1 to TRBJ2-5; TRBD2 aligns across 7 bases. This CDR3 spans 15 amino acids. Germline CDR1 is MNHNS and CDR2 is SASEGT. V was clipped by 4 bases and J by 5 bases; unmatched bases: 10. CDR3 sequence (DNA): TGTGCCAGCAGTGCCGGGACTACTAGCGAGGAGACCCAGTACTTC. It translates to CASSAGTTSEETQYF.

Turning to this clonotype: One base away lies a much larger clone, so this may be a sequencing read error. J is TRBJ2-7 and V is TRBV6-5, with D perhaps matching TRBD1 or TRBD2 (6 bases each). Per germline, CDR1 MNHEY and CDR2 SVGAGI. This CDR3 is 14 amino acids long. Trimming removed 6 bases at V and 7 bases at J, with 19 bases between. The CDR3 is CASSYGEGGMEQYF. The CDR3 nucleotides are TGTGCCAGCAGCTACGGGGAAGGGGGGATGGAGCAGTACTTC.

This clonotype was detected ten times or more. Its ends do not fully match the called genes, so a read error is possible. The V gene is TRBV7-2, the J gene TRBJ2-5; no definite D call. CDR3 length: 12 residues. The germline CDR1 and CDR2 sequences are SGHTA and FQGNSA. The CDR3 is CASSQFQQTQYF. In DNA, the CDR3 is TGTGCCAGCAGCCAGTTCCAACAGACCCAGTACTTC.

This clonotype was recorded many times. The J gene is TRBJ1-1, the V gene TRBV6-1; D gene ambiguous. The CDR3 runs 13 residues. The germline gives CDR1 MNHNS, CDR2 SASEGT. Trimming left V 3 bases short and J 2 bases short, with 7 bases between. CDR3 protein: CASSERLNTEAFF. Here the CDR3 DNA reads TGTGCCAGCAGTGAGAGACTCAACACTGAAGCTTTCTTT.

This clonotype was seen a few times. The rearrangement uses TRBV6-1 and TRBJ1-1; D is perhaps TRBD1 (5 bases). Germline CDR1 reads MNHNS; CDR2 reads SASEGT. CDR3 length: 15 residues. Trimming stripped 6 bases from V and 4 bases from J, with 18 bases between. This CDR3 is CASSPTWGVSTEAFF. In DNA, the CDR3 is TGTGCCAGCAGCCCGACGTGGGGGGTAAGCACTGAAGCTTTCTTT.

Only a few counts were recorded for this clonotype. V and J are TRBV28 and TRBJ1-5, with a weak D call TRBD1 (5 bases). Trimming cost V 6 bases and J 2 bases, with 14 bases left between them. The CDR3 extends over 15 amino acids. CDR1 is MDHEN and CDR2 is SYDVKM in the germline V gene. The CDR3 reads CASRPSGTGNQPQHF. In DNA, the CDR3 is TGTGCCAGCAGGCCCTCGGGGACGGGCAATCAGCCCCAGCATTTT. Full variable domain (missing parts from reference TRBV28 and TRBJ1-5): DVKVTQSSRYLVKRTGEKVFLECVQDMDHENMFWYRQDPGLGLRLIYFSYDVKMKEKGDIPEGYSVSREKKERFSLILESASTNQTSMYLCASRPSGTGNQPQHFGDGTRLSIL.

Points on this clonotype: This sequence may be a read error, since a much larger clone differs from it by one base. As the CDR3 is not closed by the conserved phenylalanine or tryptophan, this likely results from a read error. The V and J genes are TRBV5-1 and TRBJ1-2; TRBD1 matches at 8 bases. V was clipped by 4 bases and J by 1 base; unmatched bases: 6. Germline V gene data show CDR1 as SGHRS and CDR2 as YFSETQ. This CDR3 comprises 15 residues. CDR3 sequence reads: CASSIRQGNNYGYTL. The CDR3 region has the DNA TGCGCCAGCAGCATCAGACAGGGGAATAACTATGGCTACACCCTC.

The V call is TRBV3-1, the J call TRBJ2-6; D is unclear. The V gene lost 2 bases and the J gene lost 4 bases, with 9 bases spanning the gap. This CDR3 has 15 amino acids. CDR1 LGHDT and CDR2 YNNKEL come from the germline V gene (reference sequence). CDR3 amino acids: CASSQPGSGANVLTF. The CDR3 DNA sequence: TGTGCCAGCAGCCAACCGGGTTCCGGGGCCAACGTCCTGACTTTC.

At least ten counts were recorded for this clonotype. The chain links TRBV6-6 to TRBJ2-5; D is undetermined. Between the trimmed V and J ends, which lost 3 bases and 5 bases, there was a span of 4 bases. This CDR3 is 11 amino acids long. CDR1 and CDR2 (germline): MNHNY, SVGAGI (reference sequence). The CDR3 loop reads CASSYFETQYF. For the CDR3, the DNA is TGTGCCAGCAGTTATTTCGAGACCCAGTACTTC.

J is TRBJ2-7 and V is TRBV3-1; D call uncertain. The CDR3 loop spans 16 amino acids. Trimming took off 2 bases at V and 0 bases at J, with 14 bases between the two ends. Germline CDR1 reads LGHDT; CDR2 reads YNNKEL (reference sequence). In DNA, the CDR3 is TGTGCCAGCAGCCAACGACTGTCATTATTCTCCTACGAGCAGTACTTC. Amino acids: CASSQRLSLFSYEQYF.

This clonotype was detected many times. In DNA, the CDR3 is TGTGCCACCCGCAGGGGGAACTACGAGCAGTACTTC. Translating it yields CATRRGNYEQYF. This chain links TRBV12-3 or TRBV12-4 with TRBJ2-7, with 7 bases lining up with TRBD1. CDR3 length equals 12 residues. V gave up 10 bases and J gave up 3 bases; unmatched junction bases: 6.

This clonotype was recorded at least ten times. The chain uses TRBV27 and TRBJ1-5, with D hard to call. V dropped 0 bases and J dropped 15 bases, with 15 bases sitting between them. CDR1 MNHEY and CDR2 SMNVEV come from the germline V gene (reference sequence). This CDR3 contains 13 residues. The CDR3 region is CASSLSVQTQWHF. CDR3 DNA sequence: TGTGCCAGCAGTTTATCCGTGCAAACCCAATGGCATTTT.

At least ten counts were recorded for this clonotype. The DNA for the CDR3 is TGCAGTGCCACGGACAGGGGTTGGTCTGAAGCTTTCTTT. Its protein is CSATDRGWSEAFF. The rearrangement uses TRBV20-1 and TRBJ1-1; 9 bases match TRBD1. The CDR3 consists of 13 residues. The germline CDR1 and CDR2 sequences are DFQATT and SNEGSKA (reference sequence). V lost 6 bases and J lost 6; bases outside the gene matches: 8.

At least ten counts were recorded for this clonotype. The chain carries TRBV28 and TRBJ2-7; maybe TRBD1 (5 bases). The germline V gene encodes CDR1 MDHEN and CDR2 SYDVKM. This CDR3 contains 13 residues. Trimming removed 7 bases at V and 4 bases at J, with 14 bases between. The CDR3 DNA sequence: TGTGCCAGCACCGTGACAGAACCTTACGAGCAGTACTTC. This translates into CASTVTEPYEQYF.

This clonotype occurred many times. The chain recombines TRBV28 with TRBJ2-7; TRBD1 matches 10 bases. Germline V gives CDR1 MDHEN, CDR2 SYDVKM. J gave up 6 bases and V 5 bases, and 4 bases lay outside the gene matches. The CDR3 is 13 amino acids. The CDR3: CASSRRDRGEQYF. The CDR3, as DNA: TGTGCCAGCAGTCGACGGGACAGGGGCGAGCAGTACTTC.

Remarks on this clonotype: A read error is possible here, since a much larger clone lies one base away. This chain joins TRBV7-3 and TRBJ1-2; no clear D. Germline V gene lookup returns CDR1 SGHTA and CDR2 FQGTGA. The germline V and J ends were trimmed by 5 bases and 4 bases, with 11 bases remaining between them. The CDR3 contains 13 residues. The CDR3 bases are TGTGCCAGCAGCCCGGGCAAAGGCTATGGCTACACCTTC. Translated, it gives CASSPGKGYGYTF.

About this clonotype itself: No conserved phenylalanine or tryptophan ends this CDR3, so it is likely a read error. The chain couples TRBV30 to TRBJ2-1; 10 nucleotides line up with TRBD2. Germline CDR1 reads GTSNPN; CDR2 reads SVGIG (reference sequence). The V and J ends lost 4 bases and 7 bases, in that order; junction bases with no gene match: 7. The CDR3 is 14 amino acids. CDR3 in amino acids: CAWKIAGGGNEQFS. DNA for the CDR3: TGTGCCTGGAAAATAGCGGGGGGTGGGAATGAGCAGTTCTCC.